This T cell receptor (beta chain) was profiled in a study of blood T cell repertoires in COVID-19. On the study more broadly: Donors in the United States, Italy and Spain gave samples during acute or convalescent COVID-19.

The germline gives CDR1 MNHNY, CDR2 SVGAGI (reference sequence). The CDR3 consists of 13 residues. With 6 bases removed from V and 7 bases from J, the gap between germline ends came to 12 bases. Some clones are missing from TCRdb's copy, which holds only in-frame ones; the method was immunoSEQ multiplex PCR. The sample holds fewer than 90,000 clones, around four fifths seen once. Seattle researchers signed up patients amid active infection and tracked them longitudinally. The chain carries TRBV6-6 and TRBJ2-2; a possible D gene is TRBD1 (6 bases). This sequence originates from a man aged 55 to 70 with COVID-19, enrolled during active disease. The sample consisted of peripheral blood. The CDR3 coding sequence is TGTGCCAGCAGCCGACAGGTTATCGGGGAGCTGTTTTTT. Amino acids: CASSRQVIGELFF.